This TCR beta chain was recorded in a study of CD8+CD57+ T cells in acquired aplastic anemia. Only patients with CD8+CD57+ cell expansion on flow cytometry were chosen for sequencing. With no exception, the patients had severe acquired aplastic anemia. Both TCR beta VDJ combination and CDR3 sequence profiling were carried out. Genomic DNA was the template for this profiling. TCRdb re-analysed the reads in MiXCR, keeping a single row per CDR3 protein. In the table there are about 180,000 distinct CDR3 sequences, about 60% of which are singletons. This clonotype has ten or more counts. The source is a human donor with aplastic anemia. The specimen sequenced was sorted CD4+, CD8+, or CD8+CD57+ T cells (not recorded which) from PBMCs.

CDR3 region: CASSLEDREADEQFF. The CDR3 DNA is TGTGCCAGCAGCTTAGAGGACAGGGAAGCCGATGAGCAGTTCTTC. The chain links TRBV11-2 to TRBJ2-1, with 8 bases identical to TRBD1. CDR1 and CDR2 (germline): SGHAT, FQNNGV. V dropped 0 bases and J dropped 8; count of bases not matched to a gene: 6. The CDR3 covers 15 residues.